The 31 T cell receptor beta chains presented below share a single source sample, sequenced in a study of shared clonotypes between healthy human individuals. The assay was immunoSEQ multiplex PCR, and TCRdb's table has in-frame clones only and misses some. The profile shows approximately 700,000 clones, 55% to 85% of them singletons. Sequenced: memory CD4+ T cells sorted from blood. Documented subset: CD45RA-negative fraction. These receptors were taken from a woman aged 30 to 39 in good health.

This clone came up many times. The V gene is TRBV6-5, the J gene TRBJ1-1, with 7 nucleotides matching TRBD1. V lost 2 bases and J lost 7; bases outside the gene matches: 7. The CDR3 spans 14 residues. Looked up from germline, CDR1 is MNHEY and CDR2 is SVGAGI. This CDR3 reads CASSYGDRDGEAFF. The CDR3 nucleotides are TGTGCCAGCAGTTACGGTGACAGGGACGGTGAAGCTTTCTTT.

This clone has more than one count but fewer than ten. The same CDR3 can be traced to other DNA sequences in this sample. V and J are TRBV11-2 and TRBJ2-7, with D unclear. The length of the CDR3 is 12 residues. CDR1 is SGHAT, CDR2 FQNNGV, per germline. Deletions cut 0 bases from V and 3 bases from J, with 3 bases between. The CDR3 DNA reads TGTGCCAGCAGCTTAGAATTCTACGAGCAGTACTTC. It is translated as CASSLEFYEQYF. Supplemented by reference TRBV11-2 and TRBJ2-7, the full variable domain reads EAGVAQSPRYKIIEKRQSVAFWCNPISGHATLYWYQQILGQGPKLLIQFQNNGVVDDSQLPKDRFSAERLKGVDSTLKIQPAKLEDSAVYLCASSLEFYEQYFGPGTRLTVT.

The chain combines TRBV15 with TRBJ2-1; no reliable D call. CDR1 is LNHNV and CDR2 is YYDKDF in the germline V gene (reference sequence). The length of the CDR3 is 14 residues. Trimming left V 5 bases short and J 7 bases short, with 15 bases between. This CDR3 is CATSVQGWGNEQFF. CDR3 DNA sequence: TGTGCCACCAGCGTCCAAGGGTGGGGTAATGAGCAGTTCTTC. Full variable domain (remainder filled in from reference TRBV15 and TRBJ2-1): DAMVIQNPRYQVTQFGKPVTLSCSQTLNHNVMYWYQQKSSQAPKLLFHYYDKDFNNEADTPDNFQSRRPNTSFCFLDIRSPGLGDTAMYLCATSVQGWGNEQFFGPGTRLTVL.

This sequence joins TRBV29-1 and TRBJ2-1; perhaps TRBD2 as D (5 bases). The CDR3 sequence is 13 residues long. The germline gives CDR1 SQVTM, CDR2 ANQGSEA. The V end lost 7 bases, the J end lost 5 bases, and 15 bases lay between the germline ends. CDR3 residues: CSAQEASNNEQFF. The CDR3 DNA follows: TGCAGCGCTCAAGAGGCTAGCAACAATGAGCAGTTCTTC.

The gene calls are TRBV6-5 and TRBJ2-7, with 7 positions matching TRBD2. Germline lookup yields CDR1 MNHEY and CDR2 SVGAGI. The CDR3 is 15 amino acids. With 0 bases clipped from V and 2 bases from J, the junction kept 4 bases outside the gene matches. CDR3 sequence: CASSYSTSRTYEQYF. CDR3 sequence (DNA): TGTGCCAGCAGTTACTCGACTAGCCGTACCTACGAGCAGTACTTC.

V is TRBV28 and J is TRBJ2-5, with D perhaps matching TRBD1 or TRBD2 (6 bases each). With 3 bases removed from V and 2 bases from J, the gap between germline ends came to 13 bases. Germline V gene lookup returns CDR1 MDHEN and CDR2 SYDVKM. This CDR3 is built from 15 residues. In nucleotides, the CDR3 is TGTGCCAGCAGTTTTCAGGGGAGGATTCAAGAGACCCAGTACTTC. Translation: CASSFQGRIQETQYF.

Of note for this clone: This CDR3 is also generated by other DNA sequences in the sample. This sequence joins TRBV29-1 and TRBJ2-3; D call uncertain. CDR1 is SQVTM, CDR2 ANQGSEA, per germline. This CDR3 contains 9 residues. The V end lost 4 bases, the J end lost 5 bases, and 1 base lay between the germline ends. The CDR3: CSVGDTQYF. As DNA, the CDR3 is TGCAGCGTTGGAGATACGCAGTATTTT.

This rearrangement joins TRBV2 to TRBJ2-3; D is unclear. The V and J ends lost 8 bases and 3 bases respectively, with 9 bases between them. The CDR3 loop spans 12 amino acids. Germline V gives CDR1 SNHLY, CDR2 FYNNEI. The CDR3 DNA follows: TGTGCCAGCGATACTGGGACAGATACGCAGTATTTT. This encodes CASDTGTDTQYF.

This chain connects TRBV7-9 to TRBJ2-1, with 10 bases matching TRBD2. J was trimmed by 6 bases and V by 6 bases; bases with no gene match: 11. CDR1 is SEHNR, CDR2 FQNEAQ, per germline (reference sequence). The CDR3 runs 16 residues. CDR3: CASSHNLAGEANEQFF. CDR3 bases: TGTGCCAGCAGTCATAACCTAGCGGGGGAGGCCAATGAGCAGTTCTTC.

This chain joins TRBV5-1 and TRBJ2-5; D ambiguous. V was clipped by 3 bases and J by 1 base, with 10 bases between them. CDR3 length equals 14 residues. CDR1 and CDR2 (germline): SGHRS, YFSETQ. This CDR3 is CASSYSFTQETQYF. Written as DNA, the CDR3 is TGCGCCAGCAGCTACTCATTTACCCAAGAGACCCAGTACTTC.

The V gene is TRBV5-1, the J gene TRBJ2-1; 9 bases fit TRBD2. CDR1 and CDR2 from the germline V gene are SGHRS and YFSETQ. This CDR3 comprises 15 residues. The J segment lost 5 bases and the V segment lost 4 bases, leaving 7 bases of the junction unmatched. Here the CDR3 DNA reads TGCGCCAGCAGCCCTGCTAGCGGGGTCGACAATGAGCAGTTCTTC. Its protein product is CASSPASGVDNEQFF.

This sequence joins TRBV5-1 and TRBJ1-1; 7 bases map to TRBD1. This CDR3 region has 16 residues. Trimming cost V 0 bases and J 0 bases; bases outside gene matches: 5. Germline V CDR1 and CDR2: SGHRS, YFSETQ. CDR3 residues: CASSLAGGGMNTEAFF. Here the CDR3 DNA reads TGCGCCAGCAGCTTGGCCGGAGGGGGCATGAACACTGAAGCTTTCTTT.

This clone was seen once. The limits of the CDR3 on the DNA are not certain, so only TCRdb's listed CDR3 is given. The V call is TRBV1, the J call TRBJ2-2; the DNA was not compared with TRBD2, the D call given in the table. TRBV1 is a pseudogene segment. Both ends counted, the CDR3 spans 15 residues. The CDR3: CTSSQVAGGTGELFF.

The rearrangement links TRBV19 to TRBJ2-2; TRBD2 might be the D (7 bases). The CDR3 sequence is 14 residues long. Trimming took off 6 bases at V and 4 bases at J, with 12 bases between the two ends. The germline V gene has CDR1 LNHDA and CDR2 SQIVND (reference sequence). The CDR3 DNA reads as TGTGCCAGTAGGAAGGGGGGGAGCACCGGGGAGCTGTTTTTT. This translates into CASRKGGSTGELFF.

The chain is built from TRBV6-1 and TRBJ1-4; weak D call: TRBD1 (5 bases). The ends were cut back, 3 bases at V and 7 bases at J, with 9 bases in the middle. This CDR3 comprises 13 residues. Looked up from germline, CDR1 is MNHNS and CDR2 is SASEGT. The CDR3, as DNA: TGTGCCAGCAGTGACCCTCAGGGTGAAAAACTGTTTTTT. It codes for CASSDPQGEKLFF.

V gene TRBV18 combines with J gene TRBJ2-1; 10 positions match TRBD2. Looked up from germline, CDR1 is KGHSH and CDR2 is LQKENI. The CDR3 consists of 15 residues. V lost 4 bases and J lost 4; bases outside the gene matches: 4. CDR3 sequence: CASSLQTSGYNEQFF. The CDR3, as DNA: TGTGCCAGCTCACTACAGACTAGCGGGTACAATGAGCAGTTCTTC.

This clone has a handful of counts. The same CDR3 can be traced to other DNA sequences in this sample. This CDR3 is CASTRESSYNSPLHF. The CDR3 DNA follows: TGTGCCAGCACCCGGGAGAGCTCCTATAATTCACCCCTCCACTTT. The chain couples TRBV2 to TRBJ1-6; D is uncertain. Germline values: CDR1 SNHLY, CDR2 FYNNEI. The germline V and J ends were trimmed by 7 bases and 0 bases, with 10 bases remaining between them. The CDR3 contains 15 residues.

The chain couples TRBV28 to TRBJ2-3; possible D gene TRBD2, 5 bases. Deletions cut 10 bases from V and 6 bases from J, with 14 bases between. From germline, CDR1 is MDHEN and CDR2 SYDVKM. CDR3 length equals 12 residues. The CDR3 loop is CATEGGEDTQYF. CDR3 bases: TGTGCCACCGAGGGCGGAGAGGATACGCAGTATTTT.

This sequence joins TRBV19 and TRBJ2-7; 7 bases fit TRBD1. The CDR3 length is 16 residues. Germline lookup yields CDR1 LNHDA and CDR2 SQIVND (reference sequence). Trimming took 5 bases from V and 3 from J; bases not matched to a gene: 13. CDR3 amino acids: CASSPLTGFPNYEQYF. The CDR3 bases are TGTGCCAGTAGTCCCTTGACAGGGTTCCCCAACTACGAGCAGTACTTC.

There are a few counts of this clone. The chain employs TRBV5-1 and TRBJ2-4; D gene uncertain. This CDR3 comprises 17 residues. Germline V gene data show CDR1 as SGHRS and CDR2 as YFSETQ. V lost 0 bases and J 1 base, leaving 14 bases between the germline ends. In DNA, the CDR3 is TGCGCCAGCAGCTTGGCCTATGGTGCCGGGGCCAAAAACATTCAGTACTTC. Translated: CASSLAYGAGAKNIQYF.

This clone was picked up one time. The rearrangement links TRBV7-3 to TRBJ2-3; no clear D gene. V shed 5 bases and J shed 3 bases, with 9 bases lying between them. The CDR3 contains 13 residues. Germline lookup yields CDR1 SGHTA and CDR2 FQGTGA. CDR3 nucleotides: TGTGCCAGCAGCCCGTCAGAGACAGATACGCAGTATTTT. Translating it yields CASSPSETDTQYF.

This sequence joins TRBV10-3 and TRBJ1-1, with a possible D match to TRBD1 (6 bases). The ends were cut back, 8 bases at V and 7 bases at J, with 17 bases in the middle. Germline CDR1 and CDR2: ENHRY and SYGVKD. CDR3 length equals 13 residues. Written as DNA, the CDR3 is TGTGCCATCCAACAGGGCTGGGCTAATGAAGCTTTCTTT. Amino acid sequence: CAIQQGWANEAFF.

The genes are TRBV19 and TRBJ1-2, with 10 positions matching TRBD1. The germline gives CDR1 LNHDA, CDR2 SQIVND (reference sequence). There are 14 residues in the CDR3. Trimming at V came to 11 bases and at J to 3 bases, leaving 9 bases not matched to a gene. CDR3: CAADSGTGDYGYTF. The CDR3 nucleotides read TGTGCCGCGGATTCCGGGACAGGGGACTATGGCTACACCTTC.

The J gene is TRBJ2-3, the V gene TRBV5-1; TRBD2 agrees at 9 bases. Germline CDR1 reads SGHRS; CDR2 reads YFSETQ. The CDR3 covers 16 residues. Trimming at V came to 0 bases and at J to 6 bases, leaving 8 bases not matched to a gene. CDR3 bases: TGCGCCAGCAGCTTGGTGCTGACTAGCGGAGGGGATACGCAGTATTTT. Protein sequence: CASSLVLTSGGDTQYF.

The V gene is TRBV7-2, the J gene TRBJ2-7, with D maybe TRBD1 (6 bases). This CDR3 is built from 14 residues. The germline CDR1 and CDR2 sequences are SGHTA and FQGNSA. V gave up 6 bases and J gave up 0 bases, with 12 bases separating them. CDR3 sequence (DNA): TGTGCCAGCAGTTCCGACAGGAGCTCCTACGAGCAGTACTTC. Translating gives CASSSDRSSYEQYF. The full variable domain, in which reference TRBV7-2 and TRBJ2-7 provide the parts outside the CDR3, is GAGVSQSPSNKVTEKGKDVELRCDPISGHTALYWYRQSLGQGLEFLIYFQGNSAPDKSGLPSDRFSAERTGGSVSTLTIQRTQQEDSAVYLCASSSDRSSYEQYFGPGTRLTVT.

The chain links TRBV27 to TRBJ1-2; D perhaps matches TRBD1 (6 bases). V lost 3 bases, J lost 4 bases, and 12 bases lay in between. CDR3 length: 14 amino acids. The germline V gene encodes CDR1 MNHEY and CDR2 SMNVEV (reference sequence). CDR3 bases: TGTGCCAGCAGTTTGACAGGCAAACCCTATGGCTACACCTTC. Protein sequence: CASSLTGKPYGYTF.

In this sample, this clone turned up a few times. Written as DNA, the CDR3 is TGTGCCAGCCGACGGGCTAGCGGGAGACAAGAGACCCAGTACTTC. This sequence encodes CASRRASGRQETQYF. The gene calls are TRBV27 and TRBJ2-5; 10 nucleotides align to TRBD2. CDR1 MNHEY and CDR2 SMNVEV come from the germline V gene (reference sequence). The CDR3 runs to 15 residues. Trimming removed 8 bases from V and 2 bases from J; junction bases left unmatched: 8.

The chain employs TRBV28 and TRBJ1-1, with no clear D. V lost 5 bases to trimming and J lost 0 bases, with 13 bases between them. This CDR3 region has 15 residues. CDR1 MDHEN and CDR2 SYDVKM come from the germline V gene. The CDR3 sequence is CASSPPVIMNTEAFF. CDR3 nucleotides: TGTGCCAGCAGTCCCCCTGTCATAATGAACACTGAAGCTTTCTTT.

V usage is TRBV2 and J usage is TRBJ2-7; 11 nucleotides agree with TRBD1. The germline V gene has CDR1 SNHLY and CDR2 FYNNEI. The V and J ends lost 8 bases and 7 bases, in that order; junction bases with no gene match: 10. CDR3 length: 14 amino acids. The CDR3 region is CASSDGQGAREQYF. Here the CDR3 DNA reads TGTGCCAGCTCGGATGGACAGGGGGCTCGGGAGCAGTACTTC.

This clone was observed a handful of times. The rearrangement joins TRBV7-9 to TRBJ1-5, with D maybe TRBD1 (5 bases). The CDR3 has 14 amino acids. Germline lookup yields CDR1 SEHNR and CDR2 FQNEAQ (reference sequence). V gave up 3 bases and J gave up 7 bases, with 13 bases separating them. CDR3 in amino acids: CASSFGAGSQPQHF. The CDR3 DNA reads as TGTGCCAGCAGCTTCGGGGCAGGTAGCCAGCCCCAGCATTTT.

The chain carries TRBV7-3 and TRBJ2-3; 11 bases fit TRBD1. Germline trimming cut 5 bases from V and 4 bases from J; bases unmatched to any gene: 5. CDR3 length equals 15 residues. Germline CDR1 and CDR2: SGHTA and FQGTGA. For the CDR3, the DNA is TGTGCCAGCAGCCCTGGACAGGGGGCCGCAGATACGCAGTATTTT. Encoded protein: CASSPGQGAADTQYF.